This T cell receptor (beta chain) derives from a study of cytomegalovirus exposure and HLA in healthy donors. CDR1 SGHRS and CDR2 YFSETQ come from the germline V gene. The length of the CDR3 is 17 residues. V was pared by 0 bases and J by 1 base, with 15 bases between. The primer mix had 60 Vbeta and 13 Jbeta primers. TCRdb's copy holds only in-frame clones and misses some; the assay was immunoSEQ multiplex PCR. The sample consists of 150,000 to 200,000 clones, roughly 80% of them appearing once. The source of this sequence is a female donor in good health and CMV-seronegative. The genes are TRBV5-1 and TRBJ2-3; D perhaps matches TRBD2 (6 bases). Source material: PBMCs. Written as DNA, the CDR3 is TGCGCCAGCAGCTTGGCCGGTGGCGGGGTCCGCACAGATACGCAGTATTTT. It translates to CASSLAGGGVRTDTQYF.